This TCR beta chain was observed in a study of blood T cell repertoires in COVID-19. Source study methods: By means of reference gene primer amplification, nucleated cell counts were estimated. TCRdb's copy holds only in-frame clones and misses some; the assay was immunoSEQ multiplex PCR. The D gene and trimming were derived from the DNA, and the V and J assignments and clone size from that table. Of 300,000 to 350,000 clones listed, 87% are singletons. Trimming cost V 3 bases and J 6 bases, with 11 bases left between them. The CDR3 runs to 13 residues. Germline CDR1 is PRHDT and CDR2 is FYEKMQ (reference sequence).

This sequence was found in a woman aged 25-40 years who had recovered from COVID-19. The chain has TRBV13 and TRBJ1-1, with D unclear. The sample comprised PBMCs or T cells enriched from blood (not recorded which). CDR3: CASSFGSAAEAFF. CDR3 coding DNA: TGTGCCAGCAGCTTTGGTTCGGCGGCTGAAGCTTTCTTT.